Below are 20 T cell receptor beta chains sequenced from a single sample in a study of blood T cell repertoires in COVID-19. Data came from immunoSEQ multiplex PCR; TCRdb stores just in-frame clones and leaves some out. The profile shows hundreds of thousands of clones, under 90% of them singletons. Sequenced material: peripheral blood. These receptors originate from a human donor in a cohort sampled during active COVID-19.

V usage is TRBV6-1 and J usage is TRBJ1-5; D remains ambiguous. Germline lookup yields CDR1 MNHNS and CDR2 SASEGT. The V and J ends lost 2 bases and 7 bases respectively, with 15 bases between them. The CDR3 is 15 residues long. CDR3 nucleotides: TGTGCCAGCAGTGAACCGGGGAGGAATCGACAGCCCCAGCATTTT. It codes for CASSEPGRNRQPQHF.

The CDR3 loop is CASSYGGVTNEKLFF. CDR3 bases: TGTGCCAGCAGTTACGGGGGGGTTACTAATGAAAAACTGTTTTTT. This chain uses TRBV6-5 with TRBJ1-4; TRBD1 is a possible D gene (5 bases). The germline CDR1 and CDR2 sequences are MNHEY and SVGAGI. The CDR3 length is 15 residues. V was trimmed by 2 bases and J by 2 bases, leaving 9 bases between them.

The genes are TRBV7-6 and TRBJ2-3; 7 nucleotides match TRBD2. J gave up 5 bases and V 0 bases, and 5 bases lay outside the gene matches. The CDR3 length is 15 residues. Germline V lookup: CDR1 SGHVS, CDR2 FNYEAQ. The CDR3 bases are TGTGCCAGCAGCTTAGCTGCGGGAGTCGTAGATACGCAGTATTTT. Translated: CASSLAAGVVDTQYF. Combining the CDR3 with reference TRBV7-6 and TRBJ2-3 gives the whole variable domain GAGVSQSPRYKVTKRGQDVALRCDPISGHVSLYWYRQALGQGPEFLTYFNYEAQQDKSGLPNDRFSAERPEGSISTLTIQRTEQRDSAMYRCASSLAAGVVDTQYFGPGTRLTVL.

The V gene is TRBV6-2 or TRBV6-3, the J gene TRBJ1-5; 8 bases are shared with TRBD1. Germline lookup yields CDR1 MNHEY and CDR2 SVGEGT. The CDR3 sequence is 16 residues long. Losses at the gene ends were 5 bases for V and 10 bases for J; bases not matched to a gene: 16. CDR3 loop: CASSRQGAVYLGPQHF. The CDR3 coding sequence is TGTGCCAGCAGTCGTCAGGGGGCGGTTTACCTCGGACCCCAGCATTTT.

This chain links TRBV11-3 with TRBJ2-2, with TRBD2 as a possible D gene (6 bases). V shed 3 bases and J shed 4 bases, with 15 bases lying between them. Germline-derived CDR1 and CDR2 are SGHNT and YENEEA. The CDR3 runs 16 residues. In nucleotides, the CDR3 is TGTGCCAGCAGCTTCGGAGGGGCGCGGGGCACCGGGGAGCTGTTTTTT. Translation gives CASSFGGARGTGELFF.

The chain has TRBV24-1 and TRBJ2-1; 7 bases are a match to TRBD2. Trimming cost V 3 bases and J 5 bases; bases outside gene matches: 6. Germline-derived CDR1 and CDR2 are KGHDR and SFDVKD. This CDR3 spans 15 amino acids. CDR3 region: CATSDTSGVDNEQFF. CDR3 DNA sequence: TGTGCCACCAGTGATACGAGCGGGGTCGACAATGAGCAGTTCTTC.

The chain links TRBV2 to TRBJ1-2; tentative D call: TRBD1 (6 bases). This CDR3 region has 13 residues. Germline V gene sequence: CDR1 SNHLY, CDR2 FYNNEI. Trimming shortened V by 6 bases and J by 2 bases, and 10 bases separated the two germline ends. CDR3 bases: TGTGCCAGCAGCGACACAGGGAACTATGGCTACACCTTC. Residues: CASSDTGNYGYTF.

The rearrangement links TRBV6-4 to TRBJ1-2; no clear D. Trimming took off 6 bases at V and 7 bases at J, with 18 bases between the two ends. This CDR3 has 14 amino acids. Looked up from germline, CDR1 is MRHNA and CDR2 is SNTAGT. CDR3 amino acids: CASSAVLAVGGYTF. Written as DNA, the CDR3 is TGTGCCAGCAGCGCCGTCCTTGCGGTGGGTGGCTACACCTTC.

This chain joins TRBV19 and TRBJ1-1, with no clear D. The CDR3 runs 13 residues. Trimming stripped 4 bases from V and 2 bases from J, with 8 bases between. In germline, CDR1 is LNHDA, CDR2 SQIVND (reference sequence). CDR3 sequence reads: CASSKEVNTEAFF. CDR3 DNA sequence: TGTGCCAGTAGTAAGGAGGTCAACACTGAAGCTTTCTTT.

This clone appeared a few times. The chain recombines TRBV7-9 with TRBJ1-3; D unresolved. CDR1 is SEHNR, CDR2 FQNEAQ, per germline (reference sequence). V shed 5 bases and J shed 0 bases, with 11 bases lying between them. The CDR3 length is 15 residues. CDR3 nucleotides: TGTGCCAGCAGCCCGACGGGATACTCTGGAAACACCATATATTTT. Residues: CASSPTGYSGNTIYF. The full variable domain, completed using reference TRBV7-9 and TRBJ1-3, is DTGVSQNPRHKITKRGQNVTFRCDPISEHNRLYWYRQTLGQGPEFLTYFQNEAQLEKSRLLSDRFSAERPKGSFSTLEIQRTEQGDSAMYLCASSPTGYSGNTIYFGEGSWLTVV.

CDR3 bases: TGTGCCAGCAGTGAATGGGGGGGCCAGGGTAATGAAAAACTGTTTTTT. As protein: CASSEWGGQGNEKLFF. The chain has TRBV25-1 and TRBJ1-4, with a possible D match to TRBD1 (6 bases). The CDR3 has 16 residues. Deletions cut 1 base from V and 4 bases from J, with 13 bases between. Germline V CDR1 and CDR2: MGHDK, SYGVNS.

The J gene is TRBJ2-7, the V gene TRBV28, with D maybe TRBD2 (5 bases). The germline CDR1 and CDR2 sequences are MDHEN and SYDVKM. CDR3 size: 15 residues. Trimming stripped 6 bases from V and 1 base from J, with 16 bases between. CDR3 residues: CASSRTRRVSYEQYF. The CDR3 DNA follows: TGTGCCAGCAGCCGCACACGGCGGGTTTCCTACGAGCAGTACTTC.

V is TRBV7-9 and J is TRBJ1-2; the D is unclear. The CDR3 consists of 13 residues. V lost 5 bases and J 2 bases, leaving 9 bases between the germline ends. From germline, CDR1 is SEHNR and CDR2 FQNEAQ (reference sequence). CDR3 DNA sequence: TGTGCCAGCAGCGGTGGGCTAAACTATGGCTACACCTTC. The encoded protein is CASSGGLNYGYTF.

The chain couples TRBV24-1 to TRBJ2-1, with 8 bases aligning to TRBD1. This CDR3 region has 12 residues. Per germline, CDR1 KGHDR and CDR2 SFDVKD. The V gene end was trimmed by 12 bases and the J gene end by 7 bases; junction bases not matched to a gene: 7. In nucleotides, the CDR3 is TGTGCCGTCCGGGACAGGCTGAATGAGCAGTTCTTC. Amino acid sequence: CAVRDRLNEQFF.

The chain combines TRBV18 with TRBJ2-2, with 8 bases aligning to TRBD1. This CDR3 is built from 17 residues. With 3 bases clipped from V and 4 bases from J, the junction kept 10 bases outside the gene matches. CDR1 and CDR2 from the germline V gene are KGHSH and LQKENI. The CDR3 DNA reads TGTGCCAGCTCACCCGGGACAGGCATTACTGGCACCGGGGAGCTGTTTTTT. Its protein is CASSPGTGITGTGELFF.

The chain has TRBV28 and TRBJ2-5, with 9 positions matching TRBD2. After removal of 3 bases from V and 2 bases from J, the junction contained 7 bases not matched to a gene. Germline CDR1 and CDR2: MDHEN and SYDVKM. The CDR3 sequence is 16 residues long. This CDR3 is CASSLGGGGVQETQYF. CDR3 coding DNA: TGTGCCAGCAGTTTGGGAGGCGGGGGGGTACAAGAGACCCAGTACTTC.

CDR3 sequence (DNA): TGCGCCGAAACGTCAAAACAGGGGCACCCACACTTAAACTATGGCTACACCTTC. Its protein product is CAETSKQGHPHLNYGYTF. The V and J genes are TRBV23-1 and TRBJ1-2; TRBD1 aligns across 7 bases. Being an ORF, TRBV23-1 has a function that is uncertain. There are 18 residues in the CDR3. Unmatched junction bases numbered 23, after V lost 11 bases and J lost 2 bases.

This chain links TRBV2 with TRBJ2-1; possible D gene TRBD1, 5 bases. Germline CDR1 SNHLY, CDR2 FYNNEI. Trimming left V 6 bases short and J 2 bases short, with 8 bases between. The CDR3 spans 13 residues. The CDR3 here is CASRPDTYNEQFF. Written as DNA, the CDR3 is TGTGCCAGCAGACCGGACACCTACAATGAGCAGTTCTTC.

The chain employs TRBV7-2 and TRBJ2-3; D may be TRBD2 (5 bases). The CDR3 is made up of 13 amino acids. The ends were cut back, 7 bases at V and 5 bases at J, with 13 bases in the middle. Germline CDR1 reads SGHTA; CDR2 reads FQGNSA. The CDR3 region is CASTLRREDTQYF. In nucleotides, the CDR3 is TGTGCCAGCACCCTACGCCGGGAAGATACGCAGTATTTT.

V is TRBV28 and J is TRBJ1-2; a weak D match, TRBD1 (5 bases). Germline V gives CDR1 MDHEN, CDR2 SYDVKM. The CDR3 length is 16 residues. V dropped 5 bases and J dropped 7 bases, with 23 bases sitting between them. Written as DNA, the CDR3 is TGTGCCAGCAGTCCCTCCGGCGGGGGTGGATTATTTGGCTACACCTTC. Residues: CASSPSGGGGLFGYTF.